This TCR beta chain was documented in a study of blood T cell repertoires in COVID-19. Overall study: COVID-19 samples, acute and convalescent, were from the United States, Italy and Spain. Nucleic acid was either cDNA or gDNA, and it came from T cells, B-cell-depleted T cells, or PBMCs.

Original data processing: By means of reference gene primer amplification, nucleated cell counts were estimated. Only in-frame clones appear in the TCRdb table, and some are missing; sequencing was by immunoSEQ multiplex PCR. The DNA gave D and trimming, while V, J and clone size come from that table. The sample records some 150,000 clones, approximately 82% being singletons. The J segment lost 6 bases and the V segment lost 5 bases, leaving 6 bases of the junction unmatched. The length of the CDR3 is 13 residues. CDR1 and CDR2 (germline): SGHTA, FQGTGA. This rearrangement joins TRBV7-3 to TRBJ1-1; 7 bases are shared with TRBD1. The sequence derives from a woman between 45 and 60 years old in a cohort sampled during active or convalescent COVID-19. The source material was peripheral blood. The CDR3 DNA reads TGTGCCAGCAGCGAAATACAGGGGTCTGAAGCTTTCTTT. Encoded protein: CASSEIQGSEAFF.